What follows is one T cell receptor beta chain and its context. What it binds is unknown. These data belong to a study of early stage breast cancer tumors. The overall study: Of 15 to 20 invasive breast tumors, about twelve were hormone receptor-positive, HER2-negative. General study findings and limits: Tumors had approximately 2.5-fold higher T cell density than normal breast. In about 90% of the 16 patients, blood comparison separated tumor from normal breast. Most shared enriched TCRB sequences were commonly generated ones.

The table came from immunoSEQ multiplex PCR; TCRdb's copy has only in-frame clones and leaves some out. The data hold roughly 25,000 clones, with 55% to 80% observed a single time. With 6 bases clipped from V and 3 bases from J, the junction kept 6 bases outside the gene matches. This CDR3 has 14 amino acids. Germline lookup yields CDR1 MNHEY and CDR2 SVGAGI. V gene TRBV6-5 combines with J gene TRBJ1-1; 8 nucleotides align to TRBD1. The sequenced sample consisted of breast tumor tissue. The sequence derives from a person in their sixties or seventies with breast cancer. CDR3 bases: TGTGCCAGCAGCCACGGACAGGGCGACACTGAAGCTTTCTTT. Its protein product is CASSHGQGDTEAFF.